One sample yielded the 14 T cell receptor beta chains listed below, sequenced in a study of T cells in localized non-small cell lung cancer. TCRdb's table, derived via immunoSEQ multiplex PCR, lists solely in-frame clones and lacks some. This sample has 1,500 to 2,000 clones, with approximately 25% found just once. This specimen was normal lung tissue next to the tumor, taken before any cancer treatment. Every receptor here comes from a female donor at least 60 years old with stage II lung adenocarcinoma.

This clone has a handful of counts. The CDR3 region has the DNA TGTGCCAGTAGTATAGGCCGGGACAGGGTACACTATGGCTACACCTTC. Its translation: CASSIGRDRVHYGYTF. This chain connects TRBV19 to TRBJ1-2; TRBD1 aligns across 9 bases. Losses at the gene ends were 1 base for V and 3 bases for J; bases not matched to a gene: 6. The germline gives CDR1 LNHDA, CDR2 SQIVND (reference sequence). This CDR3 comprises 16 residues.

J is TRBJ1-6 and V is TRBV6-8; D remains unclear. This CDR3 has 14 residues. CDR1 and CDR2 from the germline V gene are MNHGY and SAAAGT. V gave up 5 bases and J gave up 9 bases, with 14 bases separating them. The CDR3 protein is CASSDRVPVSPLHF. Written as DNA, the CDR3 is TGTGCCAGCAGTGATCGGGTCCCGGTTTCACCCCTCCACTTT.

This chain joins TRBV25-1 and TRBJ2-3; 9 bases agree with TRBD2. Trimming at V came to 1 base and at J to 2 bases, leaving 7 bases not matched to a gene. In germline, CDR1 is MGHDK, CDR2 SYGVNS. The CDR3 contains 17 residues. The CDR3 reads CASSESTGTSFTDTQYF. The CDR3 DNA reads TGTGCCAGCAGTGAATCGACCGGGACTAGCTTCACAGATACGCAGTATTTT.

This clone is large by share. The chain uses TRBV19 and TRBJ1-2; maybe TRBD1 (5 bases). The CDR3 is made up of 13 amino acids. CDR1 and CDR2 (germline): LNHDA, SQIVND (reference sequence). The CDR3 DNA follows: TGTGCTACTAAACTGGGACCAAACTATGGCTACACCTTC. The encoded protein is CATKLGPNYGYTF.

This chain links TRBV28 with TRBJ2-5, with D unclear. The CDR3 covers 15 residues. Germline V gene sequence: CDR1 MDHEN, CDR2 SYDVKM. With 5 bases removed from V and 1 base from J, the gap between germline ends came to 14 bases. CDR3 DNA: TGTGCCAGCAGTCCTCAGATTGTGAGCCAAGAGACCCAGTACTTC. Amino acids: CASSPQIVSQETQYF.

In this sample, this clone is medium-sized. V usage is TRBV28 and J usage is TRBJ1-1; D perhaps matches TRBD1 (5 bases). The V end lost 1 base, the J end lost 5 bases, and 14 bases lay between the germline ends. The CDR3 contains 15 residues. The germline CDR1 and CDR2 sequences are MDHEN and SYDVKM. CDR3 region: CASSLSLTAGTEAFF. CDR3 DNA sequence: TGTGCCAGCAGTTTATCATTGACAGCGGGGACTGAAGCTTTCTTT.

This chain connects TRBV7-2 to TRBJ2-1; 8 bases line up with TRBD1. J lost 8 bases, V lost 5 bases, and 8 bases had no gene match. Germline V lookup: CDR1 SGHTA, CDR2 FQGNSA. CDR3 length: 14 residues. CDR3 DNA sequence: TGTGCCAGCAGCCAGATGAACAGGGGGTATGAGCAGTTCTTC. It is translated as CASSQMNRGYEQFF.

The chain uses TRBV19 and TRBJ2-2, with D unclear. CDR3 length equals 13 residues. With 4 bases removed from V and 6 bases from J, the gap between germline ends came to 9 bases. Germline lookup yields CDR1 LNHDA and CDR2 SQIVND (reference sequence). CDR3 residues: CASSSSIAGELFF. CDR3 in DNA: TGTGCCAGTAGTAGTAGTATTGCCGGGGAGCTGTTTTTT.

The chain employs TRBV15 and TRBJ2-3; weak D call: TRBD1 (5 bases). Germline assignment: CDR1 LNHNV and CDR2 YYDKDF (reference sequence). The CDR3 has 16 amino acids. Trimming took off 0 bases at V and 5 bases at J, with 15 bases between the two ends. CDR3 region: CATSRDQGRARDTQYF. The CDR3 bases are TGTGCCACCAGCAGAGATCAGGGCAGAGCACGAGATACGCAGTATTTT.

The rearrangement links TRBV9 to TRBJ2-2, with D unclear. Germline V CDR1 and CDR2: SGDLS, YYNGEE. Trimming took off 0 bases at V and 5 bases at J, with 8 bases between the two ends. This CDR3 region has 14 residues. DNA of the CDR3: TGTGCCAGCAGCGTAGACGGCAGGACCGGGGAGCTGTTTTTT. Encoded protein: CASSVDGRTGELFF. The full variable domain, its missing parts supplied by reference TRBV9 and TRBJ2-2, is DSGVTQTPKHLITATGQRVTLRCSPRSGDLSVYWYQQSLDQGLQFLIQYYNGEERAKGNILERFSAQQFPDLHSELNLSSLELGDSALYFCASSVDGRTGELFFGEGSRLTVL.

This chain links TRBV30 with TRBJ1-5; D is ambiguous. This CDR3 is 13 amino acids long. The germline CDR1 and CDR2 sequences are GTSNPN and SVGIG (reference sequence). Between the trimmed V and J ends, which lost 1 base and 7 bases, there was a span of 11 bases. The CDR3 reads CAWSEVGLQPQHF. Here the CDR3 DNA reads TGTGCCTGGAGTGAGGTGGGCCTCCAGCCCCAGCATTTT.

The sample holds a few counts of this clone. The CDR3 nucleotides read TGTGCCAGCCGCCCGGCGGGAGCATCGTTCGAGCAGTACTTC. Protein: CASRPAGASFEQYF. The chain is built from TRBV9 and TRBJ2-7; 7 nucleotides agree with TRBD2. Trimming at V came to 7 bases and at J to 6 bases, leaving 13 bases not matched to a gene. Germline V gene lookup returns CDR1 SGDLS and CDR2 YYNGEE. The CDR3 totals 14 residues.

The sample holds a few counts of this clone. The chain is built from TRBV9 and TRBJ2-3, with D perhaps matching TRBD1 or TRBD2 (5 bases each). The germline CDR1 and CDR2 sequences are SGDLS and YYNGEE. The CDR3 runs 15 residues. Trimming took 0 bases from V and 5 from J, leaving 13 bases between them. The DNA for the CDR3 is TGTGCCAGCAGCGTAGCTCAGGGTGGAGGAGATACGCAGTATTTT. It translates to CASSVAQGGGDTQYF.

This clone is labeled as medium-sized. The genes are TRBV11-3 and TRBJ2-2; 8 bases match TRBD1. The V gene end was trimmed by 5 bases and the J gene end by 1 base; junction bases not matched to a gene: 3. Looked up from germline, CDR1 is SGHNT and CDR2 is YENEEA. The CDR3 sequence is 15 residues long. This chain's CDR3 is CASSPGTGNTGELFF. CDR3 in DNA: TGTGCCAGCAGCCCCGGGACAGGGAACACCGGGGAGCTGTTTTTT.